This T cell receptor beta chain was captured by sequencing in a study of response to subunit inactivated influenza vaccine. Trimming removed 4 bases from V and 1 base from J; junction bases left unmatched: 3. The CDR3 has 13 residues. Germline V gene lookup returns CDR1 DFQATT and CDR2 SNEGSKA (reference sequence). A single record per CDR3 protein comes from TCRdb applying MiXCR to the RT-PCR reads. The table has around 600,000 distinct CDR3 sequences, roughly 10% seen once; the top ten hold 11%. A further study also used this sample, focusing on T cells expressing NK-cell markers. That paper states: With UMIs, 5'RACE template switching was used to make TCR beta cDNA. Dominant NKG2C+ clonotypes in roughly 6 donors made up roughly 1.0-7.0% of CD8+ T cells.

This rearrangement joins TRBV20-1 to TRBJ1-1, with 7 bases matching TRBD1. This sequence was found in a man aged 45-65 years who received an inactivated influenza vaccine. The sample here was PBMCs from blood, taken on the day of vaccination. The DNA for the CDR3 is TGCAGTGCTATGGGGACAGCGAACACTGAAGCTTTCTTT. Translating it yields CSAMGTANTEAFF.